Shown below are 32 T cell receptor beta chains from a single sample sequenced in a study of T cell responses to AZD1222 COVID-19 vaccine. This table comes from immunoSEQ multiplex PCR, and its TCRdb copy is limited to in-frame clones, with some not included. Counted here are about 140,000 clones, roughly 90% occurring once; the ten biggest clones make up over 2.5%. This sample comprised peripheral blood, obtained on day 0 of AZD1222 vaccination. The receptors here all came from an adult in good health.

The chain is built from TRBV18 and TRBJ1-1; TRBD1 aligns across 8 bases. Germline-derived CDR1 and CDR2 are KGHSH and LQKENI. This CDR3 is 16 amino acids long. V was pared by 3 bases and J by 3 bases, with 9 bases of the junction left unmatched. This CDR3 is CASSPRRQGADTEAFF. As DNA, the CDR3 is TGTGCCAGCTCACCGCGCAGGCAGGGGGCAGACACTGAAGCTTTCTTT. The variable domain in full, with the rest retrieved from reference TRBV18 and TRBJ1-1, is NAGVMQNPRHLVRRRGQEARLRCSPMKGHSHVYWYRQLPEEGLKFMVYLQKENIIDESGMPKERFSAEFPKEGPSILRIQQVVRGDSAAYFCASSPRRQGADTEAFFGQGTRLTVV.

The chain carries TRBV2 and TRBJ1-1; TRBD1 is a possible D gene (5 bases). The V gene lost 5 bases and the J gene lost 8 bases, with 18 bases spanning the gap. The CDR3 has 14 residues. Per the germline V gene, CDR1 is SNHLY and CDR2 is FYNNEI. In DNA, the CDR3 is TGTGCCAGCAGTTCCGGGACGCTATCCTCCGAAGCTTTCTTT. Residues: CASSSGTLSSEAFF.

The V gene is TRBV9, the J gene TRBJ2-1, with 7 bases lining up with TRBD1. V trimming: 4 bases; J trimming: 0 bases; junction bases outside the gene matches: 10. This CDR3 is 17 amino acids long. Looked up from germline, CDR1 is SGDLS and CDR2 is YYNGEE. CDR3 DNA sequence: TGTGCCAGCAGCAACGATCGACAGGGCATCTCCTACAATGAGCAGTTCTTC. It is translated as CASSNDRQGISYNEQFF.

V usage is TRBV5-6 and J usage is TRBJ2-7; 9 bases fit TRBD1. Germline V gives CDR1 SGHDT, CDR2 YYEEEE. The CDR3 contains 16 residues. V was clipped by 4 bases and J by 0 bases; unmatched bases: 8. The CDR3 DNA is TGTGCCAGCAGCGCCTACAGGGGGCACTACTCCTACGAGCAGTACTTC. Encoded protein: CASSAYRGHYSYEQYF.

V and J are TRBV11-3 and TRBJ2-3; 8 nucleotides line up with TRBD2. From germline, CDR1 is SGHNT and CDR2 YENEEA. V lost 2 bases to trimming and J lost 2 bases; unmatched junction nucleotides: 3. This CDR3 is built from 15 residues. The CDR3 sequence: CASSLKAGDTDTQYF. CDR3 DNA: TGTGCCAGCAGCTTAAAAGCGGGAGACACAGATACGCAGTATTTT.

The rearrangement joins TRBV5-6 to TRBJ1-2; 8 bases are shared with TRBD1. This CDR3 has 15 residues. V was clipped by 4 bases and J by 4 bases; unmatched bases: 9. CDR1 is SGHDT, CDR2 YYEEEE, per germline. CDR3 bases: TGTGCCAGCAGCCCCCTCGGACAGGGACCCTATGGCTACACCTTC. It yields the protein CASSPLGQGPYGYTF.

The chain is built from TRBV30 and TRBJ1-2; D possibly corresponds to TRBD1 (6 bases). The CDR3 totals 13 residues. Per the germline V gene, CDR1 is GTSNPN and CDR2 is SVGIG (reference sequence). V lost 5 bases and J 4 bases, leaving 14 bases between the germline ends. For the CDR3, the DNA is TGTGCCTGGGCCCCAGGGGTGAGCTATGGCTACACCTTC. Translation: CAWAPGVSYGYTF. Variable domain in full (rest from reference TRBV30 and TRBJ1-2): SQTIHQWPATLVQPVGSPLSLECTVEGTSNPNLYWYRQAAGRGLQLLFYSVGIGQISSEVPQNLSASRPQDRQFILSSKKLLLSDSGFYLCAWAPGVSYGYTFGSGTRLTVV.

The gene calls are TRBV12-3 or TRBV12-4 and TRBJ1-1; D is unclear. The V end lost 3 bases, the J end lost 4 bases, and 9 bases lay between the germline ends. The CDR3 totals 13 residues. The CDR3: CASSLSRGTEAFF. The CDR3 coding sequence is TGTGCCAGCAGTTTGTCCCGGGGCACTGAAGCTTTCTTT.

The rearrangement joins TRBV30 to TRBJ1-2; D is uncertain. The V gene lost 3 bases and the J gene lost 4 bases, with 6 bases spanning the gap. The CDR3 is made up of 11 amino acids. Germline V gives CDR1 GTSNPN, CDR2 SVGIG (reference sequence). CDR3 in DNA: TGTGCCTGGAGGCTCAGCTATGGCTACACCTTC. This gives the protein CAWRLSYGYTF. Full variable domain (rest looked up from reference TRBV30 and TRBJ1-2): SQTIHQWPATLVQPVGSPLSLECTVEGTSNPNLYWYRQAAGRGLQLLFYSVGIGQISSEVPQNLSASRPQDRQFILSSKKLLLSDSGFYLCAWRLSYGYTFGSGTRLTVV.

The V gene is TRBV4-2, the J gene TRBJ2-3; D is unresolved. The CDR3 totals 13 residues. Germline V gene sequence: CDR1 LGHNA, CDR2 YNFKEQ. Trimming removed 0 bases from V and 6 bases from J, with 7 bases in between. CDR3 loop: CASSQDPGDTQYF. CDR3 bases: TGTGCCAGCAGCCAAGACCCGGGCGATACGCAGTATTTT.

The V call is TRBV9, the J call TRBJ2-7; no definite D call. CDR1 and CDR2 from the germline V gene are SGDLS and YYNGEE. This CDR3 region has 14 residues. V was cut by 0 bases and J by 1 base, with 8 bases left in between. The CDR3 region is CASSVDFRSYEQYF. CDR3 DNA: TGTGCCAGCAGCGTAGATTTCAGGTCCTACGAGCAGTACTTC.

The chain is built from TRBV5-8 and TRBJ2-7; the D is unclear. Trimming took 9 bases from V and 3 from J, leaving 13 bases between them. Germline CDR1 SGHTS, CDR2 YDEGEE. This CDR3 is 12 amino acids long. The CDR3 loop is CATAQLVYEQYF. The CDR3 DNA reads TGTGCCACTGCACAGCTGGTCTACGAGCAGTACTTC.

V and J are TRBV7-3 and TRBJ1-3, with D unresolved. This CDR3 spans 15 amino acids. Trimming stripped 4 bases from V and 4 bases from J, with 14 bases between. Germline-derived CDR1 and CDR2 are SGHTA and FQGTGA. CDR3 sequence (DNA): TGTGCCAGCAGCTCAGAGGGCCCACAGGGAAACACCATATATTTT. It specifies CASSSEGPQGNTIYF.

The genes are TRBV18 and TRBJ2-2, with a possible D match to TRBD2 (5 bases). The ends were cut back, 6 bases at V and 1 base at J, with 15 bases in the middle. Germline V lookup: CDR1 KGHSH, CDR2 LQKENI. This CDR3 has 16 amino acids. CDR3 residues: CASSPRGQGNTGELFF. The CDR3 nucleotides read TGTGCCAGCTCTCCCCGGGGTCAAGGGAACACCGGGGAGCTGTTTTTT.

The chain uses TRBV5-4 and TRBJ1-1; D is perhaps TRBD1 (6 bases). Trimming shortened V by 3 bases and J by 5 bases, and 11 bases separated the two germline ends. This CDR3 region has 13 residues. The germline gives CDR1 SGHNT, CDR2 YYREEE (reference sequence). The CDR3 here is CASSSRDRTEAFF. The CDR3 nucleotides are TGTGCCAGCAGCTCTAGAGACAGGACTGAAGCTTTCTTT.

V is TRBV11-2 and J is TRBJ1-1, with D possibly matching TRBD1 (5 bases). The CDR3 covers 15 residues. Germline CDR1 is SGHAT and CDR2 is FQNNGV. The germline V and J ends were trimmed by 2 bases and 3 bases, with 13 bases remaining between them. For the CDR3, the DNA is TGTGCCAGCAGCTTATGGCAGGGAGGGGACACTGAAGCTTTCTTT. Its protein is CASSLWQGGDTEAFF.

The chain joins TRBV2 to TRBJ1-1, with 11 positions matching TRBD1. This CDR3 comprises 13 residues. Per the germline V gene, CDR1 is SNHLY and CDR2 is FYNNEI. The ends lost 10 bases at V and 6 bases at J; junction bases unmatched: 7. The CDR3 DNA follows: TGTGCCACCGCGGGACAGGGGGACTCTGAAGCTTTCTTT. Its protein product is CATAGQGDSEAFF. Filled out from reference TRBV2 and TRBJ1-1, the complete variable domain reads EPEVTQTPSHQVTQMGQEVILRCVPISNHLYFYWYRQILGQKVEFLVSFYNNEISEKSEIFDDQFSVERPDGSNFTLKIRSTKLEDSAMYFCATAGQGDSEAFFGQGTRLTVV.

The chain couples TRBV7-9 to TRBJ2-7; D ambiguous. This CDR3 has 12 residues. CDR1 is SEHNR, CDR2 FQNEAQ, per germline (reference sequence). The V end lost 4 bases, the J end lost 4 bases, and 8 bases lay between the germline ends. CDR3 amino acids: CASSSGLYEQYF. CDR3 DNA: TGTGCCAGCAGCTCCGGTCTATACGAGCAGTACTTC. The full variable domain, in which reference TRBV7-9 and TRBJ2-7 provide the parts outside the CDR3, is DTGVSQNPRHKITKRGQNVTFRCDPISEHNRLYWYRQTLGQGPEFLTYFQNEAQLEKSRLLSDRFSAERPKGSFSTLEIQRTEQGDSAMYLCASSSGLYEQYFGPGTRLTVT.

The chain couples TRBV23-1 to TRBJ2-7, with a weak D call TRBD1 (5 bases). TRBV23-1 is an open reading frame whose function is uncertain. Trimming pared 3 bases from V and 1 base from J, leaving 13 bases between. The CDR3 is 15 amino acids. CDR3 residues: CASSHRPPGSYEQYF. The DNA for the CDR3 is TGCGCCAGCAGTCATAGGCCCCCAGGGTCCTACGAGCAGTACTTC.

This clone has more than one count but fewer than ten. The chain employs TRBV18 and TRBJ2-6; D gene unclear. Germline V lookup: CDR1 KGHSH, CDR2 LQKENI. The V end was cut by 0 bases, the J end by 3 bases, with 9 bases between. The CDR3 extends over 16 amino acids. The CDR3 is CASSPPSRGGANVLTF. DNA of the CDR3: TGTGCCAGCTCACCACCGTCTCGAGGTGGGGCCAACGTCCTGACTTTC.

This chain uses TRBV11-2 with TRBJ2-2, with a weak D call TRBD2 (5 bases). Germline V gene sequence: CDR1 SGHAT, CDR2 FQNNGV. The CDR3 totals 15 residues. V gave up 6 bases and J gave up 7 bases, with 18 bases separating them. DNA of the CDR3: TGTGCCAGCAGTATTATACGGGGAGTCGGCGGGGAGCTGTTTTTT. Translation: CASSIIRGVGGELFF.

V and J are TRBV4-1 and TRBJ1-1, with a possible D match to TRBD1 (5 bases). V gave up 1 base and J gave up 0 bases, with 15 bases separating them. Germline assignment: CDR1 MGHRA and CDR2 YSYEKL. The CDR3 runs to 17 residues. The CDR3 reads CASSQVWGENMNTEAFF. The CDR3 DNA reads as TGCGCCAGCAGCCAAGTGTGGGGCGAAAATATGAACACTGAAGCTTTCTTT.

V usage is TRBV7-8 and J usage is TRBJ1-2, with 10 nucleotides matching TRBD1. CDR1 SGHVS and CDR2 FQNEAQ come from the germline V gene. This CDR3 is 15 amino acids long. With 5 bases clipped from V and 4 bases from J, the junction kept 7 bases outside the gene matches. CDR3: CASSPTGTGAYGYTF. DNA for the CDR3: TGTGCCAGCAGCCCGACCGGGACAGGGGCCTATGGCTACACCTTC.

The J gene is TRBJ1-2, the V gene TRBV9, with D possibly TRBD1 on 5 matching bases. Trimming removed 0 bases from V and 0 bases from J, with 12 bases in between. Per the germline V gene, CDR1 is SGDLS and CDR2 is YYNGEE. The CDR3 is 16 amino acids. The CDR3 DNA reads as TGTGCCAGCAGCGTAGGACAGCCAGCAACTAACTATGGCTACACCTTC. Translation gives CASSVGQPATNYGYTF.

This sequence joins TRBV7-9 and TRBJ2-7; D may be TRBD1 or TRBD2 (5 bases each). The CDR3 consists of 15 residues. CDR1 and CDR2 from the germline V gene are SEHNR and FQNEAQ (reference sequence). Deletions cut 1 base from V and 2 bases from J, with 12 bases between. CDR3 loop: CASSLEGTGTYEQYF. DNA for the CDR3: TGTGCCAGCAGCTTAGAAGGGACCGGTACCTACGAGCAGTACTTC. Full variable domain (rest looked up from reference TRBV7-9 and TRBJ2-7): DTGVSQNPRHKITKRGQNVTFRCDPISEHNRLYWYRQTLGQGPEFLTYFQNEAQLEKSRLLSDRFSAERPKGSFSTLEIQRTEQGDSAMYLCASSLEGTGTYEQYFGPGTRLTVT.

This clone appeared a single time. The J gene is TRBJ1-1, the V gene TRBV19; D ambiguous. The CDR3 has 15 amino acids. The germline CDR1 and CDR2 sequences are LNHDA and SQIVND (reference sequence). V lost 5 bases and J 2 bases, leaving 15 bases between the germline ends. The CDR3 bases are TGTGCCAGTAGTGCCTTGAATTCGGGAAACACTGAAGCTTTCTTT. It translates to CASSALNSGNTEAFF.

This clone was recorded only once. The chain has TRBV13 and TRBJ2-3; tentatively, D is TRBD1 (6 bases). The length of the CDR3 is 16 residues. The germline gives CDR1 PRHDT, CDR2 FYEKMQ (reference sequence). V lost 2 bases and J lost 1, with 13 bases in between. DNA for the CDR3: TGTGCCAGCAGCTTATTAGGGGGAAGAGGCACAGATACGCAGTATTTT. It yields the protein CASSLLGGRGTDTQYF. Variable domain in full (rest from reference TRBV13 and TRBJ2-3): AAGVIQSPRHLIKEKRETATLKCYPIPRHDTVYWYQQGPGQDPQFLISFYEKMQSDKGSIPDRFSAQQFSDYHSELNMSSLELGDSALYFCASSLLGGRGTDTQYFGPGTRLTVL.

The chain has TRBV10-1 and TRBJ2-3, with 8 bases aligning to TRBD2. Germline CDR1 reads WNHNN; CDR2 reads SYGVQD (reference sequence). V gave up 0 bases and J gave up 2 bases; unmatched junction bases: 7. The CDR3 contains 17 residues. Here the CDR3 DNA reads TGCGCCAGCAGTGAGTCGAATAGGCGGGGGGACACAGATACGCAGTATTTT. This encodes CASSESNRRGDTDTQYF.

The rearrangement uses TRBV2 and TRBJ1-2; 9 bases match TRBD1. Germline V gene lookup returns CDR1 SNHLY and CDR2 FYNNEI. The CDR3 runs 14 residues. With 7 bases clipped from V and 4 bases from J, the junction kept 7 bases outside the gene matches. CDR3 nucleotides: TGTGCCAGCACAGGACAGGGGACCATCTATGGCTACACCTTC. As protein: CASTGQGTIYGYTF.

The chain employs TRBV7-6 and TRBJ2-1; D is unresolved. The CDR3 has 15 amino acids. Germline-derived CDR1 and CDR2 are SGHVS and FNYEAQ. V was cut by 5 bases and J by 0 bases, with 11 bases left in between. The CDR3 DNA follows: TGTGCCAGCAGCCCCTCGACCAGCTCCTACAATGAGCAGTTCTTC. Protein product: CASSPSTSSYNEQFF.

This rearrangement joins TRBV28 to TRBJ1-6; no clear D gene. Germline lookup yields CDR1 MDHEN and CDR2 SYDVKM. The CDR3 is 14 residues long. V was pared by 6 bases and J by 1 base, with 7 bases between. CDR3 protein: CASSGRSYNSPLHF. The CDR3 DNA sequence: TGTGCCAGCAGCGGCAGGTCCTATAATTCACCCCTCCACTTT.

CDR3 protein: CASSQDRGPEAFF. CDR3 sequence (DNA): TGTGCCAGCAGCCAAGATCGGGGACCTGAAGCTTTCTTT. The chain links TRBV3-1 (or the pseudogene TRBV3-2) to TRBJ1-1, with D possibly TRBD1 on 5 matching bases. This CDR3 has 13 amino acids. Between the trimmed V and J ends, which lost 0 bases and 6 bases, there was a span of 8 bases. Germline V gives CDR1 LGHDT, CDR2 YNNKEL (reference sequence).